This T cell receptor (beta chain) is drawn from a study of T cells in Graves' hyperthyroidism and ophthalmopathy. This clonotype was recorded at least ten times. Patients aged 18 to 65 had newly diagnosed hyperthyroidism that had lasted under 2 months. From more than 9.5 ml of fresh peripheral blood, PBMCs were isolated. RNA transcripts gave rise to amplified TCR beta CDR3 regions. With the HTBI primer set, the TCR CDR3 went through a first round of RT-PCR. MiXCR, run by TCRdb on the multiplex PCR reads, gives a single entry per CDR3 protein. The data hold some 620,000 distinct CDR3 sequences, with under 20% observed a single time. V lost 6 bases, J lost 9 bases, and 7 bases stayed unmatched. CDR1 and CDR2 from the germline V gene are SQVTM and ANQGSEA. The CDR3 consists of 12 residues.

The chain carries TRBV29-1 and TRBJ2-1; 8 bases map to TRBD2. Sequencing used blood. The clonotype comes from a woman younger than 45 with Graves' hyperthyroidism. This CDR3 is CSVPGLGAEQFF. The CDR3 nucleotides read TGCAGCGTACCGGGACTAGGGGCTGAGCAGTTCTTC.